The clone carrying this T cell receptor (beta chain) was observed at least ten times. As yet, its antigen is unknown. Splitting of CD4+ cells produced CD45RA+ naive and CD45RA-negative memory subsets. This entry is derived from a study of shared clonotypes between healthy human individuals. Assay used: immunoSEQ multiplex PCR; TCRdb lists only in-frame clones, some missing. The table shows fewer than 850,000 clones, with less than 80% occurring only once. The study's findings and limits: The four-donor shared clonotypes exceeded non-shared clonotypes in generation probability, with non-shared ones scoring lower.

V shed 3 bases, J shed 3 bases, and the junction held 6 bases outside the gene matches. The germline V gene encodes CDR1 MGHRA and CDR2 YSYEKL. The CDR3 sequence is 17 residues long. The V and J genes are TRBV4-1 and TRBJ2-3; 13 nucleotides align to TRBD2. This receptor was obtained from a woman aged 25 to 45 in good health. The sample consisted of memory CD4+ T cells sorted from blood. Subset indicated: CD45RA-negative fraction. CDR3 bases: TGCGCCAGCAGCCAGAGACTAGCGGGAGGAGGAACAGATACGCAGTATTTT. Its translation is CASSQRLAGGGTDTQYF.